This T cell receptor beta chain originates from a study of cytomegalovirus exposure and HLA in healthy donors. It was with 60 Vbeta and 13 Jbeta primers that the PCR ran. Clones were sequenced by immunoSEQ multiplex PCR, and TCRdb holds only the in-frame ones, with some missing. Of 99,000 or so clones listed, about 12% are singletons. For this clone: Its antigen is undetermined.

Study conclusions and caveats: V- and J-gene trimming of TCR beta was linked (in a later analysis) to a missense DCLRE1C variant.

CDR3 length: 13 amino acids. Germline V gives CDR1 MNHNS, CDR2 SASEGT. Trimming removed 5 bases from V and 7 bases from J, with 11 bases in between. The sequenced material came from PBMCs. The TCR sequence derives from a man aged 35-49 years in good health and CMV-seropositive. V is TRBV6-1 and J is TRBJ1-4; tentatively, D is TRBD1 (5 bases). CDR3: CASSLGQGEKLFF. The CDR3 DNA reads TGTGCCAGCAGTCTGGGGCAAGGTGAAAAACTGTTTTTT.